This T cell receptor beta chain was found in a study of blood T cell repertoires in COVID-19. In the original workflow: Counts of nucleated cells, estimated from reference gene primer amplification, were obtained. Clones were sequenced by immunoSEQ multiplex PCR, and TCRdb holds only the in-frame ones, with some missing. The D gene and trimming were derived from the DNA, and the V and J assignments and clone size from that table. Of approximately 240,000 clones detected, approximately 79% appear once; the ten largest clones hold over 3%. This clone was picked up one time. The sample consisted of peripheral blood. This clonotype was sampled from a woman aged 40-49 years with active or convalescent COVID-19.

This CDR3 is CASRGMTGFNSPLHF. Written as DNA, the CDR3 is TGTGCCAGCAGGGGGATGACAGGATTTAATTCACCCCTCCACTTT. This chain joins TRBV6-5 and TRBJ1-6; D possibly corresponds to TRBD1 (6 bases). This CDR3 spans 15 amino acids. Deletions cut 6 bases from V and 6 bases from J, with 15 bases between. CDR1 is MNHEY, CDR2 SVGAGI, per germline.